These 12 T cell receptor beta chains were all obtained from the same sample, sequenced in a study of T-cell reconstitution after alpha-beta-depleted transplantation in children. During its preparation, the TCRbeta library received unique molecular identifiers. One entry per CDR3 protein, called by TCRdb with MiXCR from the PCR reads. The repertoire holds 150,000 to 250,000 distinct CDR3 sequences, 6.3% seen once, with around 4.1% in the top ten. The source was PBMCs, collected before TCRalphabeta/CD19-depleted stem cell transplant. The receptors come from a girl in the first two years of life with combined immunodeficiency, due to receive a stem cell transplant.

This clonotype was counted many times. This chain joins TRBV12-3 or TRBV12-4 and TRBJ2-4, with no clear D. Trimming left V 4 bases short and J 5 bases short, with 9 bases between. The CDR3 consists of 13 residues. Here the CDR3 DNA reads TGTGCCAGCAGTTCGCACAACGAAAACATTCAGTACTTC. Its translation is CASSSHNENIQYF.

This clonotype has ten or more counts. The V call is TRBV29-1, the J call TRBJ2-4; D may be TRBD1 (5 bases). V was shortened by 4 bases and J by 7 bases, with 20 bases between the two germline ends. Germline-derived CDR1 and CDR2 are SQVTM and ANQGSEA. The CDR3 consists of 15 residues. The CDR3 here is CSVGLGHGVGNIQYF. The CDR3 DNA sequence: TGCAGCGTTGGTCTGGGGCACGGAGTGGGGAACATTCAGTACTTC.

There are many counts of this clonotype. The genes are TRBV29-1 and TRBJ1-1; 8 bases agree with TRBD1. This CDR3 contains 12 residues. The ends lost 6 bases at V and 8 bases at J; junction bases unmatched: 8. CDR1 and CDR2 (germline): SQVTM, ANQGSEA. The CDR3: CSVQGTGPEAFF. The CDR3 DNA reads TGCAGCGTCCAAGGGACAGGCCCCGAAGCTTTCTTT.

This clonotype was recorded many times. The rearrangement links TRBV20-1 to TRBJ2-1; TRBD1 is a possible D gene (5 bases). The germline CDR1 and CDR2 sequences are DFQATT and SNEGSKA (reference sequence). V was clipped by 5 bases and J by 5 bases, with 10 bases between them. The CDR3 consists of 12 residues. DNA for the CDR3: TGCAGTGCTGGAGTACAGGACAATGAGCAGTTCTTC. Translated, it gives CSAGVQDNEQFF.

This clonotype was picked up a small number of times. For the CDR3, the DNA is TGTGCCAGCAGTTTATTAGGCCCCACTAGCGGGAGATGGTCAGATACGCAGTATTTT. This translates into CASSLLGPTSGRWSDTQYF. The V and J genes are TRBV27 and TRBJ2-3, with 11 bases aligning to TRBD2. CDR3 length: 19 residues. V lost 1 base and J lost 4; bases outside the gene matches: 13. Germline V gene sequence: CDR1 MNHEY, CDR2 SMNVEV (reference sequence).

This clonotype was counted ten times or more. The rearrangement links TRBV29-1 to TRBJ2-7; unclear D gene. The CDR3 extends over 12 amino acids. Germline V gives CDR1 SQVTM, CDR2 ANQGSEA. Trimming took off 3 bases at V and 0 bases at J, with 6 bases between the two ends. CDR3 loop: CSVDTSSYEQYF. The CDR3 nucleotides read TGCAGCGTTGATACATCCTCCTACGAGCAGTACTTC.

This clonotype occurred many times. V is TRBV7-2 and J is TRBJ2-7, with D unclear. CDR1 SGHTA and CDR2 FQGNSA come from the germline V gene. The CDR3 extends over 13 amino acids. V lost 3 bases, J lost 5 bases, and 11 bases lay in between. CDR3 DNA: TGTGCCAGCAGCTTGACGGCTCCCCACGAGCAGTACTTC. This translates into CASSLTAPHEQYF.

This clonotype occurred many times. The chain employs TRBV29-1 and TRBJ2-2, with 8 bases lining up with TRBD2. V trimming: 3 bases; J trimming: 4 bases; junction bases outside the gene matches: 4. Germline V gene lookup returns CDR1 SQVTM and CDR2 ANQGSEA. The CDR3 contains 14 residues. CDR3 bases: TGCAGCGTTGATCCGGGGGGGGTCACCGGGGAGCTGTTTTTT. Translation gives CSVDPGGVTGELFF.

This clonotype was counted ten times or more. This chain connects TRBV5-6 to TRBJ2-3; D possibly corresponds to TRBD1 (6 bases). CDR3 length: 14 residues. Germline V lookup: CDR1 SGHDT, CDR2 YYEEEE. Between the trimmed V and J ends, which lost 4 bases and 6 bases, there was a span of 15 bases. Here the CDR3 DNA reads TGTGCCAGCAGCCCCTGGGGGCTGATGGATACGCAGTATTTT. Translated: CASSPWGLMDTQYF. Combining the CDR3 with reference TRBV5-6 and TRBJ2-3 gives the whole variable domain DAGVTQSPTHLIKTRGQQVTLRCSPKSGHDTVSWYQQALGQGPQFIFQYYEEEERQRGNFPDRFSGHQFPNYSSELNVNALLLGDSALYLCASSPWGLMDTQYFGPGTRLTVL.

This clonotype was seen many times. V gene TRBV12-3 or TRBV12-4 combines with J gene TRBJ1-1; D is possibly TRBD1 (5 bases). The CDR3 consists of 14 residues. The V end was cut by 3 bases, the J end by 6 bases, with 14 bases between. CDR3 in DNA: TGTGCCAGCAGTTTGGCAGGGATGATCGCTGAAGCTTTCTTT. Its translation is CASSLAGMIAEAFF.

This chain links TRBV11-1 with TRBJ2-2, with 7 bases fitting TRBD2. CDR3 length: 19 residues. With V trimmed by 2 bases and J by 0 bases, 12 bases remained unmatched. CDR1 is SGHAT and CDR2 is FQDESV in the germline V gene (reference sequence). CDR3 bases: TGTGCCAGCAGCTTACCCCACTCTAGCGGACTCACGAACACCGGGGAGCTGTTTTTT. It specifies CASSLPHSSGLTNTGELFF.

The V and J genes are TRBV19 and TRBJ2-7, with no clear D. Looked up from germline, CDR1 is LNHDA and CDR2 is SQIVND (reference sequence). Trimming left V 3 bases short and J 5 bases short, with 8 bases between. The CDR3 sequence is 12 residues long. In nucleotides, the CDR3 is TGTGCCAGTAGTATTTTTGGCGACGAGCAGTACTTC. Its protein product is CASSIFGDEQYF.